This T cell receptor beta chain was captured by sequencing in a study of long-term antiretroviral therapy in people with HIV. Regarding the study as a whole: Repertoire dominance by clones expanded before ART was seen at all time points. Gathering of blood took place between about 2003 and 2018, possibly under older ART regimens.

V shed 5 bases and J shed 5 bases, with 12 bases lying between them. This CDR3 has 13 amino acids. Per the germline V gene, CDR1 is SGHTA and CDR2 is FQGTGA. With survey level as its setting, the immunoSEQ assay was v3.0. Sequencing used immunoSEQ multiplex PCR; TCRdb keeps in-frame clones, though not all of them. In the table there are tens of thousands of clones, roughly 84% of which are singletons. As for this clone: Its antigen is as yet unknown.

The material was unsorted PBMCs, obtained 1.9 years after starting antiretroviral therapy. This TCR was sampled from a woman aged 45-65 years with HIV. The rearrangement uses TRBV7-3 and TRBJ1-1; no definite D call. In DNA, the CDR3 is TGTGCCAGCAGCACCCTGATGGGGACTGAAGCTTTCTTT. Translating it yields CASSTLMGTEAFF.